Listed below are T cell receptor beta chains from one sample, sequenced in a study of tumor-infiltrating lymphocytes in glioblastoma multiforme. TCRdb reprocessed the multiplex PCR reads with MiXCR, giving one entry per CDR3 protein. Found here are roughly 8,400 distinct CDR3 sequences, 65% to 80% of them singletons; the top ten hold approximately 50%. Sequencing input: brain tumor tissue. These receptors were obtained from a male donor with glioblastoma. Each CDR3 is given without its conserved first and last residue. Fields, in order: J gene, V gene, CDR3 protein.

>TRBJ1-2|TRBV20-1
SATSGATMNGYT
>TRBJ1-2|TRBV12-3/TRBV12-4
ASRGMGTGYGYT
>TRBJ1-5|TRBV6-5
ASSSGNPHRPQH
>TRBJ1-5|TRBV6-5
ASSYTGNQPQH
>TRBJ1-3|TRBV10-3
AITDSAQGNTIY
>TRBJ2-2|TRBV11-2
ASSFAGSGELF
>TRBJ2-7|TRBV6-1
ACSEEPDPLEQY
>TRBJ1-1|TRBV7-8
ASSLGGSTEAF
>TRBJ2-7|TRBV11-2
ASSFGTSGSYEQY
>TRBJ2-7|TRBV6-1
ASSEGTGSYEQY
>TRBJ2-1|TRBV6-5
ASSYDGDLINERF
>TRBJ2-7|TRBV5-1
ASSLDAGGPYDQY
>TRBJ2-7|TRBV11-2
ASTDSPGVSYEQY
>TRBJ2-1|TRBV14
VSSPYTGPYKEQF
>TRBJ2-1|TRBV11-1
ASSLFGNNEQF
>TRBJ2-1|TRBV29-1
SVWGWQGGNEQF
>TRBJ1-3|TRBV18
ASSLSGDNSSGNTIY
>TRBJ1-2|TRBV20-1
SAERPSSYGYT
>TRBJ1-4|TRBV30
AWRTKLGAPDEKLF
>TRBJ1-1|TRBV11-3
ASSLVGIWNTEAF
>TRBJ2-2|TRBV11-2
ASSLLAGGTGELF
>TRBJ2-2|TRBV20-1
SANRVYRANTGELF
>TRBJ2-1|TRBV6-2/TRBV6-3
ASRPGGVNEHF
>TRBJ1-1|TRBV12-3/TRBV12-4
ASSPRDRGYMNTEAF
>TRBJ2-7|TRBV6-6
ASSYGQGGEQY
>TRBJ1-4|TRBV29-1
SVGGGEKLF
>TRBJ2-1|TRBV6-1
ASSELDRGPRNEQF
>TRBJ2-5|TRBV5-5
ASSGGTRAAETQY
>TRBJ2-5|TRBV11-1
ARGLPGHGARETQY
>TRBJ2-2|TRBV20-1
SARPTSGRKTGELF